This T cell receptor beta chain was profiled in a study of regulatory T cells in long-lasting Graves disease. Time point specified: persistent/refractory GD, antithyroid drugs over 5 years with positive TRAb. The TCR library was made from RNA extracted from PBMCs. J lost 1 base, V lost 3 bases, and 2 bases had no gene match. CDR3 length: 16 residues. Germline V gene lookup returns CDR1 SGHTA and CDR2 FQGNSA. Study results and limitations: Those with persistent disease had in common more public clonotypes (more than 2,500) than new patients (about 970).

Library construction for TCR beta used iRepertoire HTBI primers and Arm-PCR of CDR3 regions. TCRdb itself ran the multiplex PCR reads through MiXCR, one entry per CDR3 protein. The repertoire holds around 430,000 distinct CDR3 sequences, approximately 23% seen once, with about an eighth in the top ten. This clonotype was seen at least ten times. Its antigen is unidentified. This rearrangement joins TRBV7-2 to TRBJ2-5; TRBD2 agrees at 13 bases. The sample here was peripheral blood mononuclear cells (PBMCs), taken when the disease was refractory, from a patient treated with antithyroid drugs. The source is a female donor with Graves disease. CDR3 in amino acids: CASSFGLAGAQETQYF. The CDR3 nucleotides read TGTGCCAGCAGCTTTGGACTAGCGGGGGCCCAAGAGACCCAGTACTTC.